This T cell receptor (beta chain) came from a study of cytomegalovirus exposure and HLA in healthy donors. As for the study in general: A prior analysis found roughly 100 million unique TCR beta sequences from about 179 million T cells.

Use of 60 Vbeta and 13 Jbeta primers characterized the PCR. Only in-frame clones appear in the TCRdb table, and some are missing; sequencing was by immunoSEQ multiplex PCR. This table has some 120,000 clones, around three quarters appearing once. Concerning this clone itself: What it recognizes is unknown.

Donors likely had unrecorded immune exposures despite being nominally healthy when sampled. Trimming pared 4 bases from V and 5 bases from J, leaving 16 bases between. The germline gives CDR1 SGHKS, CDR2 YYEKEE (reference sequence). The CDR3 is 14 residues long. General observations from the study: Listed as cytomegalovirus-associated were approximately 160 TCR beta chains.

Source material: PBMCs. This sequence originates from a man aged 25-40 years in good health and CMV-seropositive. The chain recombines TRBV5-5 with TRBJ2-7; a possible D gene is TRBD2 (5 bases). CDR3 DNA: TGTGCCAGCAGCCCCCGTCAGGTCGGGAACGAGCAGTACTTC. It translates to CASSPRQVGNEQYF. The variable domain in full, with the rest retrieved from reference TRBV5-5 and TRBJ2-7, is DAGVTQSPTHLIKTRGQQVTLRCSPISGHKSVSWYQQVLGQGPQFIFQYYEKEERGRGNFPDRFSARQFPNYSSELNVNALLLGDSALYLCASSPRQVGNEQYFGPGTRLTVT.